Only one count was recorded for the clone carrying this T cell receptor (beta chain). The antigen is not known. The data belong to a study of cytotoxic CD8 clonotypes in ibrutinib-treated CLL. Looking at the study overall: It was after a median approximately twelve months of treatment, range 6 to 36, that response samples were taken.

Study-level results: Patients had baseline clonality above age-matched healthy donors, and this clonality moved with circulating CD8+ T-cell counts. Contraction or stability on treatment characterized the public clonotypes, which were uncommon.

The CDR3 contains 16 residues. After removal of 1 base from V and 8 bases from J, the junction contained 6 bases not matched to a gene. Germline-derived CDR1 and CDR2 are LNHDA and SQIVND (reference sequence). The method was immunoSEQ multiplex PCR; TCRdb's version includes in-frame clones alone and lacks a portion of them. The sample contains 70,000 to 80,000 clones, over 80% of which appear only once. J is TRBJ2-1 and V is TRBV19; TRBD2 matches 12 bases. Here the sequenced sample was PBMCs, taken after 24 months of ibrutinib treatment. The sequence came from a human donor with chronic lymphocytic leukemia. CDR3 protein: CASSIGLAGVLDEQFF. Written as DNA, the CDR3 is TGTGCCAGTAGTATAGGACTAGCGGGAGTCTTGGATGAGCAGTTCTTC.